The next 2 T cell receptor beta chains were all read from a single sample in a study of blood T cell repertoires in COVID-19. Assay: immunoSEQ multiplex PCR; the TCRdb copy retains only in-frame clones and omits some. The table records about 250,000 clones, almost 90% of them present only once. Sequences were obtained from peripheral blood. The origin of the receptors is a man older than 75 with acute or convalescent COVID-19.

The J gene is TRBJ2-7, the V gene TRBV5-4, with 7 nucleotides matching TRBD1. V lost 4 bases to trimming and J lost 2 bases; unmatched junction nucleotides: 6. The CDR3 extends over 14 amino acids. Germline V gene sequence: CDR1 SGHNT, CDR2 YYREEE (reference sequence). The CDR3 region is CASSQDRTAYEQYF. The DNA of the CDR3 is TGTGCCAGCAGCCAGGACAGGACAGCCTACGAGCAGTACTTC.

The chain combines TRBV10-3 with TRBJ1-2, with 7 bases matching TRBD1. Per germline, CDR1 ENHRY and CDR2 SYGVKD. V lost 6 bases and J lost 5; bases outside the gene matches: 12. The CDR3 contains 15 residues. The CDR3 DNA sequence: TGTGCCATCAGGCCCGGCCAGGGGGTAGGGTATGGCTACACCTTC. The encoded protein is CAIRPGQGVGYGYTF.